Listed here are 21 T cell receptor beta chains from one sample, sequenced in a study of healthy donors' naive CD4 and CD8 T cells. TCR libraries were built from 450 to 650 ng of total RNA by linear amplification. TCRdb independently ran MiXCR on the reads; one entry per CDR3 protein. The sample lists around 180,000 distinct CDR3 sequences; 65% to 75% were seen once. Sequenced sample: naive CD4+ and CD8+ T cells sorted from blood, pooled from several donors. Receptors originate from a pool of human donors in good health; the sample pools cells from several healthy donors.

The CDR3, as DNA: TGTGCCAGCAGTGACGTGGAGAACACTGAAGCTTTCTTT. Translated, it gives CASSDVENTEAFF. The gene calls are TRBV6-1 and TRBJ1-1; D unclear. The CDR3 has 13 amino acids. Germline V gene lookup returns CDR1 MNHNS and CDR2 SASEGT. V was pared by 3 bases and J by 1 base, with 6 bases between.

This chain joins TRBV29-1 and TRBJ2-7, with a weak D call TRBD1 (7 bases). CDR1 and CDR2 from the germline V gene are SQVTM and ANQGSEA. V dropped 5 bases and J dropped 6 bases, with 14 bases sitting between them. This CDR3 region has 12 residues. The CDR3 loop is CSVLDRRGEQYF. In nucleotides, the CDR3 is TGCAGCGTTTTGGACAGGAGGGGCGAGCAGTACTTC.

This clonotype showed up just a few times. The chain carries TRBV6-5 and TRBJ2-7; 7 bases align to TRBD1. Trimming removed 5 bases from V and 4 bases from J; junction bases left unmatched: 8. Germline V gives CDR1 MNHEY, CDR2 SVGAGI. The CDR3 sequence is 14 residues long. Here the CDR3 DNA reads TGTGCCAGCAGTGCCGACAGGGAAGGGTACGAGCAGTACTTC. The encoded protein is CASSADREGYEQYF.

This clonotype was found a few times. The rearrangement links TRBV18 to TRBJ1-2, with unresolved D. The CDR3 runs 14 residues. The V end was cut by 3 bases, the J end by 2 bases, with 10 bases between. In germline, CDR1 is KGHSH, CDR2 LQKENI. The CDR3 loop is CASSPLATNYGYTF. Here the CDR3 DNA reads TGTGCCAGCTCACCCCTGGCTACGAACTATGGCTACACCTTC.

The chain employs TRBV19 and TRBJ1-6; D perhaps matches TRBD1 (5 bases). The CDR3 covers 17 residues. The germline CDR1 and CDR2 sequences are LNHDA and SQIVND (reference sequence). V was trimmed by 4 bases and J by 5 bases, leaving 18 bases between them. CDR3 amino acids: CASSTIGLQGDNSPLHF. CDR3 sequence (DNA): TGTGCCAGTAGTACCATCGGATTGCAGGGAGATAATTCACCCCTCCACTTT.

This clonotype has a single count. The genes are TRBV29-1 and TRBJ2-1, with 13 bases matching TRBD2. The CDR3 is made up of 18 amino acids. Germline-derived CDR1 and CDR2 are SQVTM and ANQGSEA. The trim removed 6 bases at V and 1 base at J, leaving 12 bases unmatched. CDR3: CSVKRTSGSKGSYNEQFF. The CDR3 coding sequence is TGCAGCGTAAAGAGGACTAGCGGGAGTAAGGGGTCCTACAATGAGCAGTTCTTC.

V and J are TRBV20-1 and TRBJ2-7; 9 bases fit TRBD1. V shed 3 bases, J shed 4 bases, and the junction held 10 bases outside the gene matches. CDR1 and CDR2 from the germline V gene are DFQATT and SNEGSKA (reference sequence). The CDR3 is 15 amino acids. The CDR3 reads CSASGTGNRFYEQYF. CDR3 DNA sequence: TGCAGTGCTAGCGGGACAGGGAATAGATTTTACGAGCAGTACTTC.

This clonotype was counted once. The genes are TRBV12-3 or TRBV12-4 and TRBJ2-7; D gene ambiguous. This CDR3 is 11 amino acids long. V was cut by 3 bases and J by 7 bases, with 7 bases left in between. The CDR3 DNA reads TGTGCCAGCAGTTTCGTCAATGAGCAGTACTTC. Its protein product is CASSFVNEQYF.

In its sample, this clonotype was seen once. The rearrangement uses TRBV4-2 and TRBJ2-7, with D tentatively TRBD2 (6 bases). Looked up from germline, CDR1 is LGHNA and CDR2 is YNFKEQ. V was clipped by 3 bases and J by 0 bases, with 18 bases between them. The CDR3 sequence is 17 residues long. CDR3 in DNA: TGTGCCAGCAGCCAGGCCTTGGGCGGGGATTACTCCTACGAGCAGTACTTC. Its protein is CASSQALGGDYSYEQYF.

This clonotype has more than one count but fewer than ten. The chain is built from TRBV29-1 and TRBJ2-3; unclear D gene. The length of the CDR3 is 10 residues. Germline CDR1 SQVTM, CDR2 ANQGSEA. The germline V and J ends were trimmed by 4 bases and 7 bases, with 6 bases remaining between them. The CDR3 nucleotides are TGCAGCGTTGGGTCTAATACGCAGTATTTT. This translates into CSVGSNTQYF.

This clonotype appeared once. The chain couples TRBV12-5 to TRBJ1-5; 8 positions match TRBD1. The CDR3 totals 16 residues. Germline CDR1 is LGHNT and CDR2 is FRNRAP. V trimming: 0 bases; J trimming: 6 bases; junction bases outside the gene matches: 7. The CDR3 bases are TGTGCTAGTGGTTTGGTTGTCCGGGACAGGAGTCAGCCCCAGCATTTT. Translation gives CASGLVVRDRSQPQHF. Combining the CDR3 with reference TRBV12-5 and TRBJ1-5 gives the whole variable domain DARVTQTPRHKVTEMGQEVTMRCQPILGHNTVFWYRQTMMQGLELLAYFRNRAPLDDSGMPKDRFSAEMPDATLATLKIQPSEPRDSAVYFCASGLVVRDRSQPQHFGDGTRLSIL.

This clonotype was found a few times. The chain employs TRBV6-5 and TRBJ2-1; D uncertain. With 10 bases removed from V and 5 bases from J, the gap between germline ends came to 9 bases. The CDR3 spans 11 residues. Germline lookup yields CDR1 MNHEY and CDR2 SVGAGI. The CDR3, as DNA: TGTGCCATAAAGGACCACAATGAGCAGTTCTTC. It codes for CAIKDHNEQFF.

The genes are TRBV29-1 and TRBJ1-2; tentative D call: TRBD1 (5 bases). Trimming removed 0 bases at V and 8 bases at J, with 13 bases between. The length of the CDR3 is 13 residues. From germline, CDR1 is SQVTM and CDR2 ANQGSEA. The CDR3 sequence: CSVEDRRTKGYTF. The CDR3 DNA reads TGCAGCGTTGAAGATCGTAGGACAAAAGGCTACACCTTC. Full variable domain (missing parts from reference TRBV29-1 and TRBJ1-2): SAVISQKPSRDICQRGTSLTIQCQVDSQVTMMFWYRQQPGQSLTLIATANQGSEATYESGFVIDKFPISRPNLTFSTLTVSNMSPEDSSIYLCSVEDRRTKGYTFGSGTRLTVV.

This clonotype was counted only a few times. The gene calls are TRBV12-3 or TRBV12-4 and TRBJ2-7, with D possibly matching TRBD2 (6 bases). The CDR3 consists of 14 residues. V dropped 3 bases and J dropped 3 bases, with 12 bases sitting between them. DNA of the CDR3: TGTGCCAGCAGTTTCGGGCTAGCGAGCTACGAGCAGTACTTC. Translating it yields CASSFGLASYEQYF.

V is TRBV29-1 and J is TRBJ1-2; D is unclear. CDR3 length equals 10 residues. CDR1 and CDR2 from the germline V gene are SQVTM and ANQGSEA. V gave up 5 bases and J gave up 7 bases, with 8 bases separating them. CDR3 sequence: CSVREGGYTF. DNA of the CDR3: TGCAGCGTTCGGGAGGGTGGCTACACCTTC.

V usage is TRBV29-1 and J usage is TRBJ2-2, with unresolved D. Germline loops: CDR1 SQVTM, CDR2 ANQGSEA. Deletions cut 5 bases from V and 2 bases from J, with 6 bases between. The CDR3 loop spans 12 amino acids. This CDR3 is CSVIFNTGELFF. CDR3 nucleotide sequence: TGCAGCGTTATATTTAACACCGGGGAGCTGTTTTTT.

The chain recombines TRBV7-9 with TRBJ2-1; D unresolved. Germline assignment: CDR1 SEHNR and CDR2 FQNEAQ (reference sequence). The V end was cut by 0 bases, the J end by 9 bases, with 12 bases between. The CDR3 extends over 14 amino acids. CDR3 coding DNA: TGTGCCAGCAGCTTAGCTCAGTATGGGCCTGAGCAGTTCTTC. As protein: CASSLAQYGPEQFF. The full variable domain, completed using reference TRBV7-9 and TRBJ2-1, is DTGVSQNPRHKITKRGQNVTFRCDPISEHNRLYWYRQTLGQGPEFLTYFQNEAQLEKSRLLSDRFSAERPKGSFSTLEIQRTEQGDSAMYLCASSLAQYGPEQFFGPGTRLTVL.

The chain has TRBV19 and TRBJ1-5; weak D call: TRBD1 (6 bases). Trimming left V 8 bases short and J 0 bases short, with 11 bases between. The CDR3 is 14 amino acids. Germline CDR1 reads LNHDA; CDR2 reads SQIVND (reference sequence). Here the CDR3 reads CASGTGYSNQPQHF. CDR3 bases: TGTGCCAGTGGCACAGGGTATAGCAATCAGCCCCAGCATTTT. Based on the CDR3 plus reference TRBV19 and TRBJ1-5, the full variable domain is DGGITQSPKYLFRKEGQNVTLSCEQNLNHDAMYWYRQDPGQGLRLIYYSQIVNDFQKGDIAEGYSVSREKKESFPLTVTSAQKNPTAFYLCASGTGYSNQPQHFGDGTRLSIL.

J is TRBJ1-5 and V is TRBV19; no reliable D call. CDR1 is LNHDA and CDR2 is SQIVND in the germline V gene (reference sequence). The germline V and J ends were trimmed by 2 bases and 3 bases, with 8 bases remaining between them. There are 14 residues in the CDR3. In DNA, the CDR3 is TGTGCCAGTAGTATAATGTCAGTCAATCAGCCCCAGCATTTT. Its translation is CASSIMSVNQPQHF.

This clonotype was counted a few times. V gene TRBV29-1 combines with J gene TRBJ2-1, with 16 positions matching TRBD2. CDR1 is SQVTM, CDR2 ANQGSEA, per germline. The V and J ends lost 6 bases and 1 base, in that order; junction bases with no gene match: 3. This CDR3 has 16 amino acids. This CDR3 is CSVGLAGGWSYNEQFF. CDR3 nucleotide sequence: TGCAGCGTGGGACTAGCGGGAGGGTGGTCCTACAATGAGCAGTTCTTC.

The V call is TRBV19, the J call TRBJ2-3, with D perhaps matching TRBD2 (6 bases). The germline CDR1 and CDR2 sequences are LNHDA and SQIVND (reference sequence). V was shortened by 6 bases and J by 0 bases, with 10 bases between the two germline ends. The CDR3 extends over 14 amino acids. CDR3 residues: CASRIGGSTDTQYF. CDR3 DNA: TGTGCCAGTAGGATTGGGGGGAGCACAGATACGCAGTATTTT.